The text below deals with one T cell receptor beta chain. This sample was included in a study of blood T cell repertoires in COVID-19. The wider study: The study drew acute and convalescent COVID-19 samples from the United States, Italy and Spain.

Original data processing: Reference gene primer amplification yielded estimated nucleated cell counts. Produced via immunoSEQ multiplex PCR; TCRdb's table is partial and in-frame only. D and trimming come from the DNA, and the V and J calls and clone size come from that table. Of around 320,000 clones in the sample, under 90% were seen once. Categorization into cohorts depended on clinical history that participants reported. V trimming: 5 bases; J trimming: 4 bases; junction bases outside the gene matches: 8. The germline V gene encodes CDR1 SGHVS and CDR2 FQNEAQ. The CDR3 runs to 16 residues. Sequencing was performed on PBMCs or T cells enriched from blood (not recorded which). V and J are TRBV7-8 and TRBJ1-3; the match to TRBD1 covers 10 bases. The clonotype comes from a woman in her 50s who had been exposed to COVID-19. The CDR3: CASSPRQGATGNTIYF. CDR3 DNA: TGTGCCAGCAGCCCAAGACAGGGGGCGACAGGAAACACCATATATTTT.